One and the same sample provided the 21 T cell receptor beta chains below, sequenced in a study of cytomegalovirus exposure and HLA in healthy donors. With 60 Vbeta and 13 Jbeta primers, the PCR was carried out. This table comes from immunoSEQ multiplex PCR, and its TCRdb copy is limited to in-frame clones, with some not included. The data hold about 130,000 clones, with 70% to 80% observed a single time. Sequenced input: PBMCs. Source of these receptors: a human donor in good health.

This sequence joins TRBV28 and TRBJ2-3, with 8 positions matching TRBD1. CDR3 length: 14 residues. J was trimmed by 4 bases and V by 1 base; bases with no gene match: 1. Looked up from germline, CDR1 is MDHEN and CDR2 is SYDVKM. The CDR3 DNA is TGTGCCAGCAGTTTATCAGGGGGCTCAGATACGCAGTATTTT. Translating gives CASSLSGGSDTQYF.

This sequence joins TRBV2 and TRBJ2-5; the D gene is possibly TRBD1 (6 bases). The CDR3 totals 14 residues. Looked up from germline, CDR1 is SNHLY and CDR2 is FYNNEI. V was cut by 1 base and J by 7 bases, with 13 bases left in between. CDR3 in amino acids: CASSEDLGAGTQYF. CDR3 sequence (DNA): TGTGCCAGCAGTGAAGACTTGGGGGCAGGGACCCAGTACTTC.

The V and J genes are TRBV4-2 and TRBJ2-5; 8 bases map to TRBD1. There are 15 residues in the CDR3. Per the germline V gene, CDR1 is LGHNA and CDR2 is YNFKEQ. V shed 1 base and J 5 bases; nucleotides not matched to a gene: 6. The CDR3: CASSQGGTGGETQYF. As DNA, the CDR3 is TGTGCCAGCAGCCAAGGGGGAACAGGGGGGGAGACCCAGTACTTC.

The rearrangement uses TRBV7-8 and TRBJ2-1, with a tentative D call TRBD2 (7 bases). This CDR3 contains 15 residues. Germline lookup yields CDR1 SGHVS and CDR2 FQNEAQ. V was clipped by 1 base and J by 5 bases, with 12 bases between them. The CDR3 spells CASSLEGGFHNEQFF. The CDR3 DNA is TGTGCCAGCAGCTTAGAGGGGGGGTTCCACAATGAGCAGTTCTTC.

This rearrangement joins TRBV30 to TRBJ2-1; 7 nucleotides align to TRBD2. Germline CDR1 GTSNPN, CDR2 SVGIG (reference sequence). V lost 0 bases to trimming and J lost 7 bases; unmatched junction nucleotides: 12. This CDR3 is built from 16 residues. The CDR3 nucleotides are TGTGCCTGGAGTGTAGTGGGCGGGGGAGGGGTTAATGAGCAGTTCTTC. This codes for CAWSVVGGGGVNEQFF.

This clone turned up a few times. This chain uses TRBV27 with TRBJ2-3; 7 bases match TRBD2. Germline V gene data show CDR1 as MNHEY and CDR2 as SMNVEV (reference sequence). The junction had 8 bases not matched to a gene; V was cut back by 6 bases and J by 2 bases. CDR3 length: 15 amino acids. The CDR3 reads CASSSTSRATDTQYF. In DNA form, the CDR3 reads TGTGCCAGCAGCTCGACTAGCCGAGCCACAGATACGCAGTATTTT.

This clone has a single count. This chain joins TRBV5-6 and TRBJ2-1; D unclear. This CDR3 region has 15 residues. Germline V gene sequence: CDR1 SGHDT, CDR2 YYEEEE. Trimming cost V 4 bases and J 0 bases, with 11 bases left between them. The CDR3 bases are TGTGCCAGCAGCCCTAGGAGCGACTCCTACAATGAGCAGTTCTTC. Its translation is CASSPRSDSYNEQFF.

The rearrangement uses TRBV6-6 and TRBJ2-1; 9 nucleotides agree with TRBD2. In germline, CDR1 is MNHNY, CDR2 SVGAGI (reference sequence). J lost 7 bases, V lost 6 bases, and 10 bases had no gene match. The CDR3 consists of 15 residues. The CDR3 spells CASRLAGRAENEQFF. CDR3 nucleotide sequence: TGTGCCAGCAGGCTAGCGGGGAGGGCTGAAAATGAGCAGTTCTTC.

Only a few counts were recorded for this clone. The V gene is TRBV28, the J gene TRBJ1-5; D ambiguous. There are 12 residues in the CDR3. CDR1 is MDHEN, CDR2 SYDVKM, per germline. Between the trimmed V and J ends, which lost 6 bases and 7 bases, there was a span of 10 bases. The CDR3: CASRLPLQPQHF. The CDR3 DNA follows: TGTGCCAGCAGATTACCACTACAGCCCCAGCATTTT.

This clone was detected a few times. The chain combines TRBV28 with TRBJ1-2, with a possible D match to TRBD1 (5 bases). This CDR3 comprises 12 residues. The germline gives CDR1 MDHEN, CDR2 SYDVKM. V lost 5 bases to trimming and J lost 6 bases, with 10 bases between them. The DNA of the CDR3 is TGTGCCAGCAGTCAGGGAAGTCATGGCTACACCTTC. Protein sequence: CASSQGSHGYTF.

Comments on this clone: Other nucleotide sequences from this sample produce the same CDR3. This sequence joins TRBV19 and TRBJ2-1; 9 nucleotides match TRBD2. The germline CDR1 and CDR2 sequences are LNHDA and SQIVND (reference sequence). The V and J ends lost 7 bases and 0 bases, in that order; junction bases with no gene match: 10. The CDR3 totals 17 residues. The CDR3 protein is CASTLLGSGSSYNEQFF. CDR3 nucleotide sequence: TGTGCCAGTACACTCCTAGGTAGCGGGAGCTCCTACAATGAGCAGTTCTTC. The variable domain in full, with the rest retrieved from reference TRBV19 and TRBJ2-1, is DGGITQSPKYLFRKEGQNVTLSCEQNLNHDAMYWYRQDPGQGLRLIYYSQIVNDFQKGDIAEGYSVSREKKESFPLTVTSAQKNPTAFYLCASTLLGSGSSYNEQFFGPGTRLTVL.

Only a few counts were recorded for this clone. This chain uses TRBV30 with TRBJ2-7; 11 nucleotides line up with TRBD2. Germline CDR1 GTSNPN, CDR2 SVGIG (reference sequence). The junction had 14 bases not matched to a gene; V was cut back by 3 bases and J by 4 bases. The CDR3 has 17 amino acids. In DNA, the CDR3 is TGTGCCTGGAGGCCTCCTTTCTTCCTAGCGGGAGGTTACGAGCAGTACTTC. Amino acids: CAWRPPFFLAGGYEQYF.

This chain's CDR3 is CASSVLATSYNEQFF. DNA for the CDR3: TGTGCCAGCAGCGTATTAGCCACCTCCTACAATGAGCAGTTCTTC. The V call is TRBV9, the J call TRBJ2-1; D is ambiguous. Germline V lookup: CDR1 SGDLS, CDR2 YYNGEE. V was trimmed by 1 base and J by 0 bases, leaving 8 bases between them. The CDR3 extends over 15 amino acids.

The V call is TRBV28, the J call TRBJ1-5; D is ambiguous. Trimming took 3 bases from V and 6 from J, leaving 6 bases between them. Germline V gene lookup returns CDR1 MDHEN and CDR2 SYDVKM. This CDR3 has 12 residues. In nucleotides, the CDR3 is TGTGCCAGCAGTTTGCTATTTCAGCCCCAGCATTTT. Residues: CASSLLFQPQHF.

The J gene is TRBJ2-5, the V gene TRBV5-1, with 8 bases lining up with TRBD1. Germline CDR1 reads SGHRS; CDR2 reads YFSETQ. V dropped 5 bases and J dropped 4; count of bases not matched to a gene: 16. The CDR3 runs to 17 residues. The CDR3 DNA reads TGCGCCAGCAGTCCCTCGTGGCGACAGGGGCAGGGAGAGACCCAGTACTTC. Its translation is CASSPSWRQGQGETQYF.

V is TRBV15 and J is TRBJ2-2; 10 bases align to TRBD2. The trim removed 0 bases at V and 4 bases at J, leaving 8 bases unmatched. Germline V gene data show CDR1 as LNHNV and CDR2 as YYDKDF (reference sequence). This CDR3 is 18 amino acids long. CDR3 residues: CATSRDLQRGGLTGELFF. The CDR3 DNA follows: TGTGCCACCAGCAGAGATCTCCAGCGGGGGGGCCTCACCGGGGAGCTGTTTTTT.

This chain links TRBV29-1 with TRBJ2-3, with 12 bases fitting TRBD2. The CDR3 runs to 14 residues. J lost 4 bases, V lost 4 bases, and 3 bases had no gene match. Germline values: CDR1 SQVTM, CDR2 ANQGSEA. The CDR3 DNA reads TGCAGCGTTGGGCTAGCGGGAGGGGCAGATACGCAGTATTTT. Translation gives CSVGLAGGADTQYF.

The chain combines TRBV7-9 with TRBJ1-4, with D perhaps matching TRBD1 (5 bases). The CDR3 is 16 amino acids. V lost 8 bases and J 0 bases, leaving 16 bases between the germline ends. Germline values: CDR1 SEHNR, CDR2 FQNEAQ (reference sequence). CDR3 in DNA: TGTGCCAGCCGGGGCCGGGGGACCGCAACTAATGAAAAACTGTTTTTT. Encoded protein: CASRGRGTATNEKLFF. Full variable domain (missing parts from reference TRBV7-9 and TRBJ1-4): DTGVSQNPRHKITKRGQNVTFRCDPISEHNRLYWYRQTLGQGPEFLTYFQNEAQLEKSRLLSDRFSAERPKGSFSTLEIQRTEQGDSAMYLCASRGRGTATNEKLFFGSGTQLSVL.

The chain recombines TRBV7-2 with TRBJ2-1; 7 positions match TRBD1. This CDR3 has 18 amino acids. V gave up 5 bases and J gave up 0 bases; unmatched junction bases: 13. Germline CDR1 is SGHTA and CDR2 is FQGNSA. The CDR3 nucleotides are TGTGCCAGCAGCGCACCCGGGACAGCCATGAGCTCCTACAATGAGCAGTTCTTC. This encodes CASSAPGTAMSSYNEQFF.

The J gene is TRBJ2-7, the V gene TRBV19; D perhaps matches TRBD1 (5 bases). The V gene's germline CDR1 is LNHDA and CDR2 SQIVND (reference sequence). The germline V and J ends were trimmed by 2 bases and 1 base, with 9 bases remaining between them. The length of the CDR3 is 14 residues. Written as DNA, the CDR3 is TGTGCCAGTAGTATATATAGGGGTTCCTACGAGCAGTACTTC. Amino acid sequence: CASSIYRGSYEQYF.

CDR3 region: CATQGAGDTEAFF. CDR3 DNA: TGTGCCACACAGGGTGCAGGGGACACTGAAGCTTTCTTT. This chain connects TRBV10-3 to TRBJ1-1; weak D call: TRBD1 (6 bases). This CDR3 contains 13 residues. In germline, CDR1 is ENHRY, CDR2 SYGVKD. V gave up 10 bases and J gave up 3 bases, with 15 bases separating them.